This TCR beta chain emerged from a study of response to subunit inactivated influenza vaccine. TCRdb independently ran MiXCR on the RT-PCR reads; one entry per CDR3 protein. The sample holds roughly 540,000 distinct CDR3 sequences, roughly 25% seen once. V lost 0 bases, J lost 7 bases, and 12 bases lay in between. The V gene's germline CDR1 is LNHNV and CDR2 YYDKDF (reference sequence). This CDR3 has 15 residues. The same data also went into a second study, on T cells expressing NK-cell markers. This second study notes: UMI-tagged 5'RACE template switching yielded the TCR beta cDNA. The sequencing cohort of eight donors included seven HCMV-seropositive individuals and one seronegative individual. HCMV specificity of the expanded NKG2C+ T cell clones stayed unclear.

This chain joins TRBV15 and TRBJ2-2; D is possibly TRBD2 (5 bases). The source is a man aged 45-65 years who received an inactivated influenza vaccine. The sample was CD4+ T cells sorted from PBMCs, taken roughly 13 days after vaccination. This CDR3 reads CATSRDRGDVGELFF. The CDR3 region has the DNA TGTGCCACCAGCAGAGATCGGGGTGACGTCGGGGAGCTGTTTTTT.